Detailed here is one T cell receptor beta chain. Its cognate antigen is unknown. Researchers ran the assay at a deep level. The protocol was immunoSEQ multiplex PCR, while the TCRdb copy is restricted to in-frame clones and leaves out a portion. Of 2 million to 2.5 million clones in the sample, 85% to 95% were seen once. The CDR3 has 11 residues. Trimming cost V 6 bases and J 6 bases, with 12 bases left between them. The germline gives CDR1 DFQATT, CDR2 SNEGSKA (reference sequence). This specimen belongs to a study of shared clonotypes between healthy human individuals. Recent acute infections and vaccinations were absent in the healthy HIV-negative adult donors. Study results and caveats: Generation probabilities of non-shared clonotypes were lower (relative to those shared by all four donors).

Sequenced: naive CD4+ T cells from PBMCs. This sample's subset: CD45RA+ positively selected. The TCR comes from a man younger than 35 in good health. Some clones in this sample may be carry-over from other donors' samples. V and J are TRBV20-1 and TRBJ2-7; either TRBD1 or TRBD2 may supply D (5 bases each). The DNA of the CDR3 is TGCAGTGCACTAACTGGGGGCGAGCAGTACTTC. It is translated as CSALTGGEQYF.